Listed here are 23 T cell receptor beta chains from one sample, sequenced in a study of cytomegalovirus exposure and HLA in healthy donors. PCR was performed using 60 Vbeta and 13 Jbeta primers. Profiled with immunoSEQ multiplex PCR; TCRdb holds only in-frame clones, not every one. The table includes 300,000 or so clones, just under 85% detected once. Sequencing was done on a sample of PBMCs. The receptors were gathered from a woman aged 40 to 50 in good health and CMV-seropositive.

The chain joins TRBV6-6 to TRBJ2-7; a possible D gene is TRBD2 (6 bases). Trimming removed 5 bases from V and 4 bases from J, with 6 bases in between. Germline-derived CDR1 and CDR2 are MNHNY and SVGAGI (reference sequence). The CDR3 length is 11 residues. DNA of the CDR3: TGTGCCAGCAGTGGGAGGTACGAGCAGTACTTC. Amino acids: CASSGRYEQYF.

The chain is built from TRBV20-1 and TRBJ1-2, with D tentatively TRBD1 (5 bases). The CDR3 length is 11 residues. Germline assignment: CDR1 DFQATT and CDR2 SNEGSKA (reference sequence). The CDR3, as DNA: TGCAGAGTCGGGGGGATCTATGGCTACACCTTC. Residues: CRVGGIYGYTF.

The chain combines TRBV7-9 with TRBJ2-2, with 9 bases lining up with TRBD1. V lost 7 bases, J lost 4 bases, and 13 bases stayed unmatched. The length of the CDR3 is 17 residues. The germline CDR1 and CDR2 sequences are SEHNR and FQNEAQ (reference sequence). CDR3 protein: CASNNKPGQGPTGELFF. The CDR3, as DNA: TGTGCCAGCAACAATAAACCGGGACAGGGTCCCACCGGGGAGCTGTTTTTT.

In DNA, the CDR3 is TGTGCCAGCAGTGAAGTGGAGGAGCAGTACTTC. Amino acid sequence: CASSEVEEQYF. The rearrangement uses TRBV6-1 and TRBJ2-7; no reliable D call. Between the trimmed V and J ends, which lost 1 base and 7 bases, there was a span of 5 bases. Germline V gene sequence: CDR1 MNHNS, CDR2 SASEGT. The CDR3 has 11 residues.

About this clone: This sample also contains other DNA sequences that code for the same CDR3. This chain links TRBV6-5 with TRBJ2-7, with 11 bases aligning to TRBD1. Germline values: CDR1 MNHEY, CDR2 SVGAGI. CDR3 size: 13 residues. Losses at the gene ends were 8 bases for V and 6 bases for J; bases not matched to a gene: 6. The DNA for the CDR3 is TGTGCCAGCTCCGGACAGGGGGCGGGCGAGCAGTACTTC. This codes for CASSGQGAGEQYF.

CDR3 DNA: TGTGCCAGTAGTACCCCAGGAGGGGCGGGCAATGAGCAGTTCTTC. Translation: CASSTPGGAGNEQFF. The chain carries TRBV19 and TRBJ2-1; TRBD2 might be the D (6 bases). The CDR3 length is 15 residues. Trimming shortened V by 4 bases and J by 6 bases, and 16 bases separated the two germline ends. In germline, CDR1 is LNHDA, CDR2 SQIVND (reference sequence).

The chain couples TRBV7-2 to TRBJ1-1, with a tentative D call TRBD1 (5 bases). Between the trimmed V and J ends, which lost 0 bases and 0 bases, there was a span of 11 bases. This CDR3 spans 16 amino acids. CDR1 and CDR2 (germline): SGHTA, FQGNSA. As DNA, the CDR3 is TGTGCCAGCAGCTTAGCGTCAGGACAAATGAACACTGAAGCTTTCTTT. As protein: CASSLASGQMNTEAFF.

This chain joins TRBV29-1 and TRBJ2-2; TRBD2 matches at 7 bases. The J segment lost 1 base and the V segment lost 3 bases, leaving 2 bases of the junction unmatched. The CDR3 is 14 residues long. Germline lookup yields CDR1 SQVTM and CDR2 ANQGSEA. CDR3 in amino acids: CSVEGGKNTGELFF. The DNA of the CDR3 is TGCAGCGTTGAGGGGGGGAAGAACACCGGGGAGCTGTTTTTT.

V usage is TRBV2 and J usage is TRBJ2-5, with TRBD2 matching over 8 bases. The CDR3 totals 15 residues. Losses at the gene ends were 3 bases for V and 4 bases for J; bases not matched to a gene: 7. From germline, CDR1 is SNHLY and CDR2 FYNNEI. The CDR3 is CASSDSGGGLETQYF. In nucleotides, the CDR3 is TGTGCCAGCAGTGATTCCGGGGGGGGACTAGAGACCCAGTACTTC.

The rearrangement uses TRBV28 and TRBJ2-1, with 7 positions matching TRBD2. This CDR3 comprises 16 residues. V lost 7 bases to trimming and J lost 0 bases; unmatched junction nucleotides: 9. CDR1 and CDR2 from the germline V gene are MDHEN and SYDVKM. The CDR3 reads CASILASGVSYNEQFF. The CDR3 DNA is TGTGCCAGCATCCTGGCTAGCGGAGTCTCCTACAATGAGCAGTTCTTC.

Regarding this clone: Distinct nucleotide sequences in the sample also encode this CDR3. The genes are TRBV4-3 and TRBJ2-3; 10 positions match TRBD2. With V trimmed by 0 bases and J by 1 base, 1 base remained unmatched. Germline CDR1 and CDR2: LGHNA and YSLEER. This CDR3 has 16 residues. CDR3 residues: CASSQDLAGGTDTQYF. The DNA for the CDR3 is TGCGCCAGCAGCCAAGATCTAGCGGGGGGCACAGATACGCAGTATTTT.

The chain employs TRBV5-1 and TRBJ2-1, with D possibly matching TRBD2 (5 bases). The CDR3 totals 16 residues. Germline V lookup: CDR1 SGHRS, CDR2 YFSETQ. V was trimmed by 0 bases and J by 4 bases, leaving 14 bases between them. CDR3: CASSLDWGVGYNEQFF. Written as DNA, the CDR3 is TGCGCCAGCAGCTTGGATTGGGGAGTAGGGTACAATGAGCAGTTCTTC.

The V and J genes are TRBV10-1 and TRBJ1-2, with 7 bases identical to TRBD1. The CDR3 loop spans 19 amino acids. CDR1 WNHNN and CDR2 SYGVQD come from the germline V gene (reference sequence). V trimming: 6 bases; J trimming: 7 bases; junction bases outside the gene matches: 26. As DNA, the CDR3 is TGCGCCAGCAGACTCCGAGGGGGCCCCATAGACAGGGATAGTTTTGGCTACACCTTC. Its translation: CASRLRGGPIDRDSFGYTF.

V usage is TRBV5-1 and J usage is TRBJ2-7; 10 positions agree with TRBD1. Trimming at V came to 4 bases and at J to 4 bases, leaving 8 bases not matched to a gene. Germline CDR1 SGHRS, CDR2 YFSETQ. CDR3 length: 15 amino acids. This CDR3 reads CASSLLAGQGYEQYF. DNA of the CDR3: TGCGCCAGCAGCCTTTTGGCGGGACAGGGGTACGAGCAGTACTTC.

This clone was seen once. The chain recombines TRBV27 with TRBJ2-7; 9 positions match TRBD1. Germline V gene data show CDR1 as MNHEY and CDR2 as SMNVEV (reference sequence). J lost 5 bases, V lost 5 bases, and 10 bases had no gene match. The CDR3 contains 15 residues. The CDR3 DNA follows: TGTGCCAGCAGTCCACACGGGACAGGGTTGAACGAGCAGTACTTC. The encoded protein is CASSPHGTGLNEQYF.

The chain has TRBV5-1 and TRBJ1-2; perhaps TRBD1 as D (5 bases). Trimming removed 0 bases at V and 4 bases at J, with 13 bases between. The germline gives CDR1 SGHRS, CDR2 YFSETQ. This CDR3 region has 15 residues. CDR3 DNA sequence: TGCGCCAGCAGCTTGGATCAGACAGACCTCTATGGCTACACCTTC. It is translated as CASSLDQTDLYGYTF.

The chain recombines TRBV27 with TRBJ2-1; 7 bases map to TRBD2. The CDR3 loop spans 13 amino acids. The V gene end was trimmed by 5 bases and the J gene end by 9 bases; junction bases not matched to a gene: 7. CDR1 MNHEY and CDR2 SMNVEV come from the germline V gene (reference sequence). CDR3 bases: TGTGCCAGCAGTGAGGGAGGGAAAGGTGAGCAGTTCTTC. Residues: CASSEGGKGEQFF.

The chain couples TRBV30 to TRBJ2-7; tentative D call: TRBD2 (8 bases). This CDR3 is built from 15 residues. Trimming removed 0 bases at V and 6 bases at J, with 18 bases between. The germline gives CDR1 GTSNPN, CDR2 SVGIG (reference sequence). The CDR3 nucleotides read TGTGCCTGGAGTGTACAGGGGACTAGTTTCTCCGAGCAGTACTTC. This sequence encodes CAWSVQGTSFSEQYF.

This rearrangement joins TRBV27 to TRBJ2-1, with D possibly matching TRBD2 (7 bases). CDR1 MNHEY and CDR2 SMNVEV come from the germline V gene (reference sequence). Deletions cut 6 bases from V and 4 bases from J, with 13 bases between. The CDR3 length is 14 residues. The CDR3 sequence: CASRWGGVYNEQFF. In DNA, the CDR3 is TGTGCCAGCAGGTGGGGGGGCGTTTACAATGAGCAGTTCTTC.

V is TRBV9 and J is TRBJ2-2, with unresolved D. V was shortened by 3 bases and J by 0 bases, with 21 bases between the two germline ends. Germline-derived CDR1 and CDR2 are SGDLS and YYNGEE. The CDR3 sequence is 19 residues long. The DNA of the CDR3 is TGTGCCAGCAGCGGCCCTCTAGGTCAAAGTCCGTCGAACACCGGGGAGCTGTTTTTT. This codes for CASSGPLGQSPSNTGELFF.

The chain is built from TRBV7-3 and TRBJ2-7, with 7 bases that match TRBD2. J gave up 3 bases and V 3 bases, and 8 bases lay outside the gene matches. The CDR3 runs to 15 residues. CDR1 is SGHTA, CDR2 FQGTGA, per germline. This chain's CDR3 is CASSFGASGIYEQYF. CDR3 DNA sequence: TGTGCCAGCAGCTTCGGGGCTAGCGGTATCTACGAGCAGTACTTC.

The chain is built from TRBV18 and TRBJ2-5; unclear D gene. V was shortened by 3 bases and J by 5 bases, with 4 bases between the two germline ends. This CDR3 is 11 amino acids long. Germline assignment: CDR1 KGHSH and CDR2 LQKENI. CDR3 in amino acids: CASSPYETQYF. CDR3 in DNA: TGTGCCAGCTCACCGTATGAGACCCAGTACTTC.

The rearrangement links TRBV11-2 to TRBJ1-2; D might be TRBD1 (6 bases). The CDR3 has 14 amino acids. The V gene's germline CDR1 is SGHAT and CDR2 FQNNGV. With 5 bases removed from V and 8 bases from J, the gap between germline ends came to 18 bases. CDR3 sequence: CASSPPGAFYGYTF. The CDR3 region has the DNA TGTGCCAGCAGCCCCCCAGGGGCCTTTTACGGCTACACCTTC. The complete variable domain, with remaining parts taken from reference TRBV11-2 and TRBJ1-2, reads EAGVAQSPRYKIIEKRQSVAFWCNPISGHATLYWYQQILGQGPKLLIQFQNNGVVDDSQLPKDRFSAERLKGVDSTLKIQPAKLEDSAVYLCASSPPGAFYGYTFGSGTRLTVV.